This T cell receptor beta chain was retrieved from a study of blood T cell repertoires in COVID-19. Sequenced by immunoSEQ multiplex PCR; TCRdb stores in-frame clones only, minus some. The sample contains fewer than 400,000 clones, approximately 85% of which appear only once. CDR1 LGHDT and CDR2 YNNKEL come from the germline V gene (reference sequence). CDR3 length: 14 amino acids. V lost 4 bases and J 1 base, leaving 10 bases between the germline ends. The material sequenced was PBMCs or T cells enriched from blood (not recorded which). This chain joins TRBV3-1 (or the pseudogene TRBV3-2) and TRBJ1-1; tentative D call: TRBD1 (6 bases). The TCR was taken from a young man who had recovered from COVID-19. CDR3 region: CASSRQDWNTEAFF. The CDR3 DNA follows: TGTGCCAGCAGCCGACAGGACTGGAACACTGAAGCTTTCTTT.